One sample yielded the 2 T cell receptor beta chains listed below, sequenced in a study of somatic mutations in cytotoxic T cells in rheumatoid arthritis. The method was immunoSEQ multiplex PCR; TCRdb's version includes in-frame clones alone and lacks a portion of them. Seen here are about 4,200 clones, 72% observed once, and the top ten hold roughly 40%. Sequenced sample: CD8+ T cells sorted from blood. These receptors were taken from an adult with rheumatoid arthritis.

The count of this clone is one. This chain connects TRBV11-3 to TRBJ2-7; D gene uncertain. The germline V and J ends were trimmed by 5 bases and 7 bases, with 9 bases remaining between them. Germline CDR1 reads SGHNT; CDR2 reads YENEEA. The CDR3 has 11 residues. The CDR3 loop is CASSLFREQYF. As DNA, the CDR3 is TGTGCCAGCAGCCTATTCCGGGAGCAGTACTTC.

CDR3 amino acids: CASSFGQASGQAFTQYF. The CDR3 DNA reads TGTGCCAGCAGCTTTGGACAGGCATCCGGACAGGCGTTTACGCAGTATTTT. J is TRBJ2-3 and V is TRBV5-6; 7 bases line up with TRBD1. Germline-derived CDR1 and CDR2 are SGHDT and YYEEEE. The length of the CDR3 is 17 residues. V lost 2 bases, J lost 8 bases, and 17 bases stayed unmatched.